This paragraph covers one T cell receptor (beta chain) sequence. As yet, its antigen is unknown. At one end, the junction sequence differs from germline, possibly due to a read error. A sample-barcoded 5' primer and a J-beta primer mix were used in a second PCR of roughly 7 to 11 cycles. MiXCR was run by TCRdb on the 5' RACE reads, yielding one entry per CDR3 protein. Among some 930,000 distinct CDR3 sequences listed, roughly 29% were seen once. The data are from a study of blood T cells in healthy people across ages. General study findings and limits: When set beside aged donors, long-lived donors presented more naive CD4+ cells and higher diversity.

CDR3 length: 14 amino acids. Germline assignment: CDR1 LNHNV and CDR2 YYDKDF (reference sequence). In addition, the sample was reused for a study of T cells of mothers and their children.

The sequenced sample was blood. This receptor was taken from a woman between 35 and 50 years old in good health. This chain connects TRBV15 to TRBJ2-2, with a tentative D call TRBD2 (5 bases). In nucleotides, the CDR3 is TGTGCCACCAGCAGAGACACGAACACCGGGGAGCTGGTTTTT. Its protein is CATSRDTNTGELVF.